The following is a T cell receptor (beta chain) sequence with its context. Its matching antigen is unknown. Patients who had autoimmune disease history or got systemic immunosuppression were left out. Blood was sampled at baseline, cycle 4 day 1, and cycle 7 day 1. This sample was included in a study of OX40 agonist ivuxolimab in advanced cancers. About the research overall: Eligibility rules accepted prior anti-PD-1, anti-PD-L1 or anti-CTLA-4 therapy, and around 40% had some. General study findings and limits: Fewer expanded clones were found on average in CD4+ than in CD8+ T cells.

Libraries were prepared by immunoSEQ multiplex PCR; TCRdb keeps only in-frame clonotypes and omits some of them. The repertoire holds 75,000 to 100,000 clones, less than 90% seen once, with less than 6.5% in the top ten. This sample comprised CD4+ or CD8+ T cells sorted from blood, obtained in a trial of the OX40 agonist ivuxolimab. The origin of this receptor is an adult with an advanced solid tumor such as melanoma, head and neck, liver or kidney cancer.

CDR3 coding DNA: TGTGCCAGCAGCGCCCGACAGGGAGTAAACTATGGCTACACCTTC. It codes for CASSARQGVNYGYTF. The chain combines TRBV9 with TRBJ1-2; 7 bases match TRBD1. Germline lookup yields CDR1 SGDLS and CDR2 YYNGEE. The J segment lost 2 bases and the V segment lost 3 bases, leaving 7 bases of the junction unmatched. The CDR3 has 15 amino acids.